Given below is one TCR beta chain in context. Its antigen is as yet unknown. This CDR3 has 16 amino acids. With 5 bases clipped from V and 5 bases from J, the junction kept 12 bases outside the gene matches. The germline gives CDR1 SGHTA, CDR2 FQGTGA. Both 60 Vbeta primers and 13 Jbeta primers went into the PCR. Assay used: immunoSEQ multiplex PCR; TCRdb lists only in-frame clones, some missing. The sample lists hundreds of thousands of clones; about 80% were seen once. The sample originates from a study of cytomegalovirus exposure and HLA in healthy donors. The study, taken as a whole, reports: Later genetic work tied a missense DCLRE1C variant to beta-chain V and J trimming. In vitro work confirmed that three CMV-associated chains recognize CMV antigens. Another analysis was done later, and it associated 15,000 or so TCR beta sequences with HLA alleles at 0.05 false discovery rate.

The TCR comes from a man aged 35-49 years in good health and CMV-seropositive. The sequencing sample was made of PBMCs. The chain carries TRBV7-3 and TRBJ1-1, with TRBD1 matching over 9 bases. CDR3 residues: CASSKNSGTGTTEAFF. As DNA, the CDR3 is TGTGCCAGCAGCAAAAACTCCGGGACAGGGACGACTGAAGCTTTCTTT. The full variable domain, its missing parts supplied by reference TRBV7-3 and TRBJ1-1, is GAGVSQTPSNKVTEKGKYVELRCDPISGHTALYWYRQSLGQGPEFLIYFQGTGAADDSGLPNDRFFAVRPEGSVSTLKIQRTERGDSAVYLCASSKNSGTGTTEAFFGQGTRLTVV.